This T cell receptor (beta chain) was identified during a study of T cell changes during pregnancy in multiple sclerosis. Measured with immunoSEQ multiplex PCR; TCRdb has only the in-frame clones, and not every one. The sample shows about 80,000 clones, around 92% of them seen only once. Germline V gives CDR1 LNHNV, CDR2 YYDKDF (reference sequence). The CDR3 spans 14 residues. The ends were cut back, 1 base at V and 2 bases at J, with 9 bases in the middle. The sample consisted of peripheral blood, taken before pregnancy. This chain uses TRBV15 with TRBJ2-7; D might be TRBD2 (5 bases). This TCR was recovered from a female donor with multiple sclerosis, enrolled in a pregnancy study. The CDR3, as DNA: TGTGCCACCAGCAGAGGAGGAGGAACCTACGAGCAGTACTTC. The encoded protein is CATSRGGGTYEQYF.